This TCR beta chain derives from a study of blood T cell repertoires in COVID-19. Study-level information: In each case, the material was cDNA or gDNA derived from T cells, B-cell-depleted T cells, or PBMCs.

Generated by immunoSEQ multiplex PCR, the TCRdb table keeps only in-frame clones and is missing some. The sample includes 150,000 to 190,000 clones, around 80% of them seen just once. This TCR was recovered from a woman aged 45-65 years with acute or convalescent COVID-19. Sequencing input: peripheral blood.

The CDR3 loop is CASSLVVGWSSYEQYF. The CDR3 region has the DNA TGTGCCAGCAGCTTGGTTGTCGGGTGGAGCTCCTACGAGCAGTACTTC. The rearrangement joins TRBV5-4 to TRBJ2-7; unclear D gene. The V end lost 0 bases, the J end lost 0 bases, and 13 bases lay between the germline ends. The CDR3 runs to 16 residues. Germline-derived CDR1 and CDR2 are SGHNT and YYREEE (reference sequence).